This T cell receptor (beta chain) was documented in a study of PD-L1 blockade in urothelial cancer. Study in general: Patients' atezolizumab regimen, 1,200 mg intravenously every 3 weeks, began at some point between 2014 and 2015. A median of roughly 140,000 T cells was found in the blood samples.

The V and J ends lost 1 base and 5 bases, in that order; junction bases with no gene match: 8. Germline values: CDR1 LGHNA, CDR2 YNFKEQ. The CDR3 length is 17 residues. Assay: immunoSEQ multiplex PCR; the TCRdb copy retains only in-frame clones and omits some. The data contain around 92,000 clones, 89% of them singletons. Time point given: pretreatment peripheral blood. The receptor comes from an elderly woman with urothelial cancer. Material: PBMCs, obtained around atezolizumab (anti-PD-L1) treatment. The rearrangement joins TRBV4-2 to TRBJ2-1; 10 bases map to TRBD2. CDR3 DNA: TGTGCCAGCAGCCAAGTGTGGAGCGGGAGGGGGGACAATGAGCAGTTCTTC. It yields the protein CASSQVWSGRGDNEQFF.